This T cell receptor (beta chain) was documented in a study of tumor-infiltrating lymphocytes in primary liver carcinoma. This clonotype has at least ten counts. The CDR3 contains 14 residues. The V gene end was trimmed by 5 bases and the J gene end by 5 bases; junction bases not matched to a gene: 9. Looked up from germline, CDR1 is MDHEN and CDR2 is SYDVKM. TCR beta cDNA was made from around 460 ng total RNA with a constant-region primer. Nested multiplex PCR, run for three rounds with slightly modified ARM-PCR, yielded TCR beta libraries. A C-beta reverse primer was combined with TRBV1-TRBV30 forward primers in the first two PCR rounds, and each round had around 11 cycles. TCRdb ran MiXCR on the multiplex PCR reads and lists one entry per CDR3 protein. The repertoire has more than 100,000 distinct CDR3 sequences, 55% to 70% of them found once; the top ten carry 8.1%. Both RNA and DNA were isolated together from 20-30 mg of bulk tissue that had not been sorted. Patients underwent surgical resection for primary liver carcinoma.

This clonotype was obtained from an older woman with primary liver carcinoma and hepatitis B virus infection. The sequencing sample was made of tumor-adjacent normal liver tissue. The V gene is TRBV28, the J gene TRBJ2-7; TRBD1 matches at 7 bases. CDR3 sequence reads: CASSQRQGNHEQYF. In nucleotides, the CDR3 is TGTGCCAGCAGTCAAAGACAGGGCAACCACGAGCAGTACTTC. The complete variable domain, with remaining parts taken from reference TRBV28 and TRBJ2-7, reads DVKVTQSSRYLVKRTGEKVFLECVQDMDHENMFWYRQDPGLGLRLIYFSYDVKMKEKGDIPEGYSVSREKKERFSLILESASTNQTSMYLCASSQRQGNHEQYFGPGTRLTVT.